Detailed here is one TCR beta chain. This CDR3 has 13 residues. Germline CDR1 is SGDLS and CDR2 is YYNGEE. Trimming took 0 bases from V and 3 from J, leaving 4 bases between them. The source of the sample is a study of technical replicates of blood from four donors. Profiled with immunoSEQ multiplex PCR; TCRdb holds only in-frame clones, not every one. Of over 70,000 clones in the sample, 90% to 97% are singletons; the top ten hold nearly 0.2%. The sample consisted of T cells isolated from PBMCs. The source of this sequence is a human donor in good health. The rearrangement links TRBV9 to TRBJ1-5; no clear D gene. CDR3 bases: TGTGCCAGCAGCGTAGGTAACAATCAGCCCCAGCATTTT. It codes for CASSVGNNQPQHF.